Listed below are T cell receptor beta chains from one sample, sequenced in a study of blood T cell repertoires in COVID-19. This table comes from immunoSEQ multiplex PCR, and its TCRdb copy is limited to in-frame clones, with some not included. Here the sample spans roughly 190,000 clones, about 88% being singletons. Sequenced input: peripheral blood. The receptors originated from a woman aged 40 to 49 who had recovered from COVID-19. CDR3s include the opening cysteine and the closing phenylalanine or tryptophan. A D gene is named only where the DNA matches it firmly. Where a row states a size, it is once, few, many or the class of an expanded clone; other rows omit it.

TRBV6-6,-,TRBD1,TRBJ1-4,CASSRGQGFLSNEKLFF,TGTGCCAGCAGCCGAGGACAGGGTTTTCTGTCTAATGAAAAACTGTTTTTT
TRBV19,once,-,TRBJ2-6,CASSPGHPGANVLTF,TGTGCCAGTAGTCCAGGGCACCCTGGGGCCAACGTCCTGACTTTC
TRBV5-1,-,TRBD1,TRBJ2-3,CASSRAGGEADTQYF,TGCGCCAGCAGTCGCGCAGGGGGCGAGGCAGATACGCAGTATTTT
TRBV9,-,-,TRBJ2-7,CASSVDPINKYEQYF,TGTGCCAGCAGCGTAGACCCCATAAACAAGTACGAGCAGTACTTC
TRBV4-3,-,TRBD2,TRBJ2-1,CASSHLLAGGISSYNEQFF,TGCGCCAGCAGCCACCTTTTAGCGGGAGGAATCAGCTCCTACAATGAGCAGTTCTTC
TRBV5-6,-,TRBD1,TRBJ2-7,CASSFSGGGYEQYF,TGTGCCAGCAGCTTCTCAGGGGGCGGGTACGAGCAGTACTTC
TRBV2,-,TRBD2,TRBJ2-3,CASSEAGSGGTDTQYF,TGTGCCAGCAGTGAAGCCGGTAGCGGGGGCACAGATACGCAGTATTTT
TRBV5-1,-,-,TRBJ1-1,CASSDAGLATEAFF,TGCGCCAGCAGCGATGCGGGCCTCGCCACTGAAGCTTTCTTT
TRBV10-3,-,TRBD1,TRBJ1-1,CAIKGTGGGKNTEAFF,TGTGCCATCAAAGGGACAGGGGGCGGAAAGAACACTGAAGCTTTCTTT
TRBV29-1,-,TRBD1,TRBJ2-5,CSAGQGLGETQYF,TGCAGCGCTGGACAGGGCCTCGGAGAGACCCAGTACTTC
TRBV6-5,-,-,TRBJ1-6,CASSYDGGPLHF,TGTGCCAGCAGTTACGATGGAGGACCCCTCCACTTT
TRBV30,once,-,TRBJ1-2,CAWSVLLNIGYTF,TGTGCCTGGAGTGTACTTCTGAATATTGGCTACACCTTC
TRBV3-1/TRBV3-2,-,TRBD1,TRBJ2-7,CASSHQDRGSKGQYF,TGTGCCAGCAGTCACCAGGACAGGGGGTCCAAGGGGCAGTACTTC
TRBV5-1,-,TRBD1,TRBJ2-3,CASSSYKLEIDRGGDTQYF,TGCGCCAGCAGCTCCTACAAGCTAGAAATCGACAGGGGTGGGGATACGCAGTATTTT
TRBV30,once,-,TRBJ1-6,CAWSHREFNSPLHF,TGTGCCTGGAGCCACCGCGAGTTTAATTCACCCCTCCACTTT
TRBV5-1,-,-,TRBJ2-1,CASSSGNYNEQFF,TGCGCCAGCAGCTCGGGAAACTACAATGAGCAGTTCTTC
TRBV30,-,-,TRBJ1-1,CAWRTVSGVTEAFF,TGTGCCTGGAGAACGGTTTCAGGGGTCACTGAAGCTTTCTTT
TRBV5-1,-,-,TRBJ1-2,CASSLGAFYGYTF,TGCGCCAGCAGCTTGGGAGCTTTCTATGGCTACACCTTC
TRBV12-3/TRBV12-4,-,-,TRBJ2-2,CASSSRSVELFF,TGTGCCAGCAGTTCGAGGAGTGTGGAGCTGTTTTTT
TRBV2,-,-,TRBJ1-5,CASSAGGGNQPQHF,TGTGCCAGCAGTGCGGGGGGCGGGAATCAGCCCCAGCATTTT
TRBV7-7,-,TRBD1,TRBJ2-3,CASSLQGATDTQYF,TGTGCCAGCAGCTTACAGGGGGCAACAGATACGCAGTATTTT
TRBV6-5,-,TRBD2,TRBJ2-1,CASRRPGLAGVGQFF,TGTGCCAGCAGAAGACCGGGACTAGCGGGAGTGGGGCAGTTCTTC
TRBV19,-,TRBD1,TRBJ1-1,CASSRGQSNTEAFF,TGTGCCAGTAGTAGGGGACAGAGTAACACTGAAGCTTTCTTT
TRBV5-1,-,TRBD2,TRBJ2-1,CASSLVPSGNNYNEQFF,TGCGCCAGCAGCTTGGTCCCTAGCGGGAACAACTACAATGAGCAGTTCTTC
TRBV3-1/TRBV3-2,-,-,TRBJ1-1,CASSQGALEAFF,TGTGCCAGCAGCCAAGGAGCCCTTGAAGCTTTCTTT
TRBV19,-,-,TRBJ1-5,CASPTDEGGNQPQHF,TGTGCCAGCCCTACTGACGAGGGAGGCAATCAGCCCCAGCATTTT
TRBV18,-,-,TRBJ1-2,CASSPPSGLADYTF,TGTGCCAGCTCACCACCGTCAGGGCTGGCTGACTACACCTTC
TRBV5-1,-,TRBD1,TRBJ1-1,CASSLIEQGPNTEAFF,TGCGCCAGCAGCTTAATAGAACAGGGGCCGAACACTGAAGCTTTCTTT
TRBV2,-,-,TRBJ2-1,CASRGRGARSEQFF,TGTGCCAGCAGGGGGCGCGGGGCACGGAGTGAGCAGTTCTTC
TRBV7-2,once,-,TRBJ2-4,CASNRAGTAKNIQYF,TGTGCCAGCAACCGGGCGGGGACCGCCAAAAACATTCAGTACTTC
TRBV7-9,-,TRBD2,TRBJ2-7,CASSLLGLAGSVEQYF,TGTGCCAGCAGCTTACTAGGGCTAGCGGGCTCGGTTGAGCAGTACTTC
TRBV6-4,-,-,TRBJ2-3,CASSATQDTDTQYF,TGTGCCAGCAGTGCTACTCAGGACACAGATACGCAGTATTTT